Listed below are T cell receptor beta chains from one sample, sequenced in a study of blood T cells in healthy people across ages. TCRdb recomputed calls from the 5' RACE reads with MiXCR, one row per CDR3 protein. The data show roughly 1.5 million distinct CDR3 sequences, 40% to 45% seen once. The sample taken for sequencing was blood. These receptors all stem from a woman aged 18-29 years in good health. Both conserved end residues are part of each CDR3. Fields, in order: D gene, V gene, clone size, J gene, CDR3 protein, CDR3 DNA. The D gene is left open where the match is weak. Clone size is given for some rows only: seen once, a few or many times, or a class if the clone is expanded.

>-|TRBV20-1|many|TRBJ1-2
CSARDHSLTRGYTF
TGCAGTGCTAGAGATCACAGTCTGACCCGCGGCTACACCTTC
>TRBD1|TRBV10-3|-|TRBJ1-1
CAISVIGGGTEAFF
TGTGCCATCAGTGTTATAGGGGGCGGCACTGAAGCTTTCTTT
>-|TRBV7-2|-|TRBJ2-2
CASSFWTTGELFF
TGTGCCAGCAGCTTCTGGACTACCGGGGAGCTGTTTTTT
>-|TRBV12-3/TRBV12-4|many|TRBJ2-7
CASRPSGSSYEQYF
TGTGCCAGCAGACCTTCGGGCAGCTCCTACGAGCAGTACTTC
>TRBD1|TRBV5-1|-|TRBJ1-4
CASSSQGVYEKLFF
TGCGCCAGCAGCTCACAGGGGGTATATGAAAAACTGTTTTTT
>TRBD2|TRBV3-1|-|TRBJ2-1
CAGSQVSAGEYNEQFF
TGTGCCGGCAGCCAAGTTTCAGCGGGGGAGTACAATGAGCAGTTCTTC
>-|TRBV19|-|TRBJ2-7
CTSTGGGEQYF
TGTACCAGTACCGGTGGGGGCGAGCAGTACTTC
>-|TRBV6-2/TRBV6-3|few|TRBJ2-1
CASSSTAGTGYNEQFF
TGTGCCAGCAGTTCGACAGCCGGGACTGGCTACAATGAGCAGTTCTTC
>TRBD2|TRBV12-3/TRBV12-4|-|TRBJ2-3
CASSLAESVAGGRLSTDTQYF
TGTGCCAGCAGTTTAGCGGAGTCGGTAGCGGGGGGCCGCTTATCCACGGATACGCAGTATTTT
>-|TRBV20-1|-|TRBJ1-4
CSARGAGDEKLFF
TGCAGTGCTAGAGGGGCCGGGGATGAAAAACTGTTTTTT
>-|TRBV12-3/TRBV12-4|-|TRBJ2-3
CASSSPRDTQYF
TGTGCCAGCAGTTCGCCCAGAGATACGCAGTATTTT
>-|TRBV4-1|few|TRBJ1-2
CASSHVPSFASNYYGYTF
TGCGCCAGCAGCCACGTCCCCAGTTTTGCGTCTAATTACTATGGCTACACCTTC
>-|TRBV9|-|TRBJ1-1
CASSVVGQGESFF
TGTGCCAGCAGCGTAGTAGGTCAGGGCGAGTCTTTCTTT